A selection of T cell receptor beta chains follows, all from one sample in a study of shared clonotypes between healthy human individuals. TCRdb's copy holds only in-frame clones and misses some; the assay was immunoSEQ multiplex PCR. The data contain 2 million to 2.5 million clones, 90% to 95% of them singletons. What was sequenced was naive CD4+ T cells from PBMCs. The receptors originated from a man aged 18 to 30 in good health. Some clones in this sample may be carry-over from other donors' samples. Both conserved end residues are part of each CDR3. A D gene is named only where the DNA matches it firmly. The size of a clone is reported for some rows only, either as once, few or many, or as a class for expanded clones.

TRBJ2-1 - 12 - TRBV19 TGTGCCAGTCTTTCGTGGCTAAATGAGCAGTTCTTC CASLSWLNEQFF
TRBJ2-7 - 11 - TRBV5-6 TGTGCCAGCAGCTTTCGAAACGAGCAGTACTTC CASSFRNEQYF
TRBJ2-7 - 13 - TRBV5-4 TGTGCCAGCAGCCCGTATAACTCCTACGAGCAGTACTTC CASSPYNSYEQYF
TRBJ2-3 - 14 - TRBV5-8 TGTGCCAGCAGTCTGGGGAGCTACACAGATACGCAGTATTTT CASSLGSYTDTQYF
TRBJ1-5 - 15 - TRBV7-2 TGTGCCAGCAGCCCTGGGCCAGCGGGCAATCAGCCCCAGCATTTT CASSPGPAGNQPQHF
TRBJ2-1 - 16 once TRBV11-2 TGTGCCAGCAGCCCCCGGGACGTTGGATCCTACAATGAGCAGTTCTTC CASSPRDVGSYNEQFF
TRBJ2-7 - 14 - TRBV7-2 TGTGCCAGCAGCCTACCTAGGACAGTTTACGAGCAGTACTTC CASSLPRTVYEQYF
TRBJ2-3 TRBD2 12 - TRBV9 TGTGCCAGCAGCGTAGCGCGGGAGGGCCTGTATTTT CASSVAREGLYF
TRBJ1-2 - 13 - TRBV2 TGTGCCAGCAGGCGACAGTTATTCTATGGCTACACCTTC CASRRQLFYGYTF
TRBJ1-2 - 13 once TRBV5-6 TGTGCCAGCAGCTTAAATCTGGACTATGGCTACACCTTC CASSLNLDYGYTF
TRBJ2-3 TRBD1 15 - TRBV29-1 TGCAGCGTTGAACGGGGACAGGGCTTGCCAGATACGCAGTATTTT CSVERGQGLPDTQYF
TRBJ1-2 TRBD1 15 - TRBV18 TGTGCCAGCTCCCCGGGACAGGGGGCTAACTATGGCTACACCTTC CASSPGQGANYGYTF
TRBJ2-1 TRBD2 15 - TRBV18 TGTGCCAGCTCACAACTAGCGGGGGTTTACAATGAGCAGTTCTTC CASSQLAGVYNEQFF
TRBJ2-2 - 15 - TRBV18 TGTGCCAGCTCACCTGGGTCGGGGAACACCGGGGAGCTGTTTTTT CASSPGSGNTGELFF
TRBJ2-6 - 13 once TRBV7-2 TGTGCCAGCAGCTTAGTTCAGCTAAACGTCCTGACTTTC CASSLVQLNVLTF
TRBJ2-1 - 13 - TRBV6-1 TGTGCCAGCAGTCCCGGACTGCGAAATGAGCAGTTCTTC CASSPGLRNEQFF
TRBJ2-3 TRBD2 16 - TRBV5-6 TGTGCCAGCAGCAGGACTAGCGGGGCGAGCACAGATACGCAGTATTTT CASSRTSGASTDTQYF
TRBJ1-3 TRBD1 16 - TRBV5-1 TGCGCCAGCAGCTTGGAAGGACAGGGAGCTGGAAACACCATATATTTT CASSLEGQGAGNTIYF
TRBJ1-1 TRBD1 13 - TRBV2 TGTGCCAGCAGCACACAGGGGAGCACTGAAGCTTTCTTT CASSTQGSTEAFF
TRBJ1-2 TRBD1 15 - TRBV28 TGTGCCAGCAGTTTACGCGGACAGGGGAACTATGGCTACACCTTC CASSLRGQGNYGYTF
TRBJ2-6 - 16 - TRBV7-3 TGTGCCAGCAGCTTAACCGGACGTTCTGGGGCCAACGTCCTGACTTTC CASSLTGRSGANVLTF
TRBJ1-2 - 13 - TRBV2 TGTGCCAGCAGTGAGTGGCAGGTGGGAGGCTACACCTTC CASSEWQVGGYTF
TRBJ1-2 - 15 once TRBV28 TGTGCCAGCAGTCCCTACCCGACAGAGCTCTATGGCTACACCTTC CASSPYPTELYGYTF
TRBJ2-7 - 16 - TRBV5-1 TGCGCCAGCAGCTTGCGGGCGCAGGGTAGATCCTACGAGCAGTACTTC CASSLRAQGRSYEQYF
TRBJ1-3 - 12 - TRBV7-3 TGTGCCAGCAGCACATCCGGAAACACCATATATTTT CASSTSGNTIYF
TRBJ1-1 - 12 - TRBV6-6 TGTGCCAGCAGGACGGGGGGTTCTGAAGCTTTCTTT CASRTGGSEAFF
TRBJ1-1 - 13 - TRBV28 TGTGCCAGCAGGTCAGGGTTTAACACTGAAGCTTTCTTT CASRSGFNTEAFF
TRBJ1-1 - 16 - TRBV27 TGTGCCAGCACTTCGTTTGGGCGCACAAGGAACACTGAAGCTTTCTTT CASTSFGRTRNTEAFF
TRBJ1-5 TRBD1 15 - TRBV25-1 TGTGCCAGCAGTGATCAGGGGGGCGGCAATCAGCCCCAGCATTTT CASSDQGGGNQPQHF
TRBJ2-4 TRBD1 14 - TRBV7-8 TGTGCCAGCAGCCGGACAGGGACTTGGAACATTCAGTACTTC CASSRTGTWNIQYF
TRBJ1-2 - 15 - TRBV15 TGTGCCACCAGCAGAGATCAGGGCTCTCGCTATGGCTACACCTTC CATSRDQGSRYGYTF
TRBJ2-1 - 14 once TRBV27 TGTGCCAGCAGTTTACTTTTAAGCCCGAATGAGCAGTTCTTC CASSLLLSPNEQFF
TRBJ1-5 - 13 - TRBV5-8 TGTGCCAGCAGTTTCTCACAGGAAGGGGCCCAGCATTTT CASSFSQEGAQHF
TRBJ2-3 TRBD1 14 - TRBV7-8 TGTGCCAGCAGCCCAGGGGGCGGCACAGATACGCAGTATTTT CASSPGGGTDTQYF
TRBJ2-5 - 13 - TRBV9 TGTGCCAGCAGCGTGGGTAGGGGAGAGACCCAGTACTTC CASSVGRGETQYF
TRBJ2-2 - 15 - TRBV6-6 TGTGCCAGCAGTTACTCGACAGCGAACACCGGGGAGCTGTTTTTT CASSYSTANTGELFF
TRBJ1-2 - 14 once TRBV25-1 TGTGCCAGCAGTGAGGCAGGAACTAACTATGGCTACACCTTC CASSEAGTNYGYTF
TRBJ1-5 - 15 few TRBV28 TGTGCCAGCAGTTTTGGGGTTATCGTGGATCAGCCCCAGCATTTT CASSFGVIVDQPQHF
TRBJ2-1 TRBD2 15 - TRBV4-3 TGCGCCAGCAGCCAAGACCGTCTAGCGGGATATGAGCAGTTCTTC CASSQDRLAGYEQFF
TRBJ2-3 - 13 once TRBV15 TGTGCCACTAGGGGCAGGGCCACAGATACGCAGTATTTT CATRGRATDTQYF
TRBJ2-7 - 16 - TRBV7-3 TGTGCCAGCAGCTTAGGCTGGTCGCTATCCTGGTACGAGCAGTACTTC CASSLGWSLSWYEQYF
TRBJ2-5 TRBD2 19 once TRBV7-8 TGTGCCAGCAGCCCAAGGGGGAAGGTAGCGGGAGGGCCGCAAGAGACCCAGTACTTC CASSPRGKVAGGPQETQYF